The subject of this entry is one T cell receptor (beta chain). Deletions cut 5 bases from V and 4 bases from J, with 12 bases between. The CDR3 sequence is 14 residues long. The germline gives CDR1 KGHSH, CDR2 LQKENI. The sample is drawn from a study of blood T cell repertoires in COVID-19. Study details: COVID-19 samples, acute and convalescent, were from the United States, Italy and Spain. T cells, B-cell-depleted T cells, or PBMCs supplied cDNA or gDNA.

As processed by the authors: Amplified reference gene primers provided the basis for estimating nucleated cell counts. Assay used: immunoSEQ multiplex PCR; TCRdb lists only in-frame clones, some missing. V and J calls and clone size are copied from that table; D and trimming were computed from the DNA. This table holds about 100,000 clones, approximately 84% found once. The specimen was peripheral blood. The receptor was isolated from a man between 40 and 49 years old with active or convalescent COVID-19. The rearrangement joins TRBV18 to TRBJ1-3, with D tentatively TRBD1 (6 bases). Here the CDR3 reads CASSATGFGNTIYF. The DNA of the CDR3 is TGTGCCAGCTCAGCTACAGGGTTCGGAAACACCATATATTTT.